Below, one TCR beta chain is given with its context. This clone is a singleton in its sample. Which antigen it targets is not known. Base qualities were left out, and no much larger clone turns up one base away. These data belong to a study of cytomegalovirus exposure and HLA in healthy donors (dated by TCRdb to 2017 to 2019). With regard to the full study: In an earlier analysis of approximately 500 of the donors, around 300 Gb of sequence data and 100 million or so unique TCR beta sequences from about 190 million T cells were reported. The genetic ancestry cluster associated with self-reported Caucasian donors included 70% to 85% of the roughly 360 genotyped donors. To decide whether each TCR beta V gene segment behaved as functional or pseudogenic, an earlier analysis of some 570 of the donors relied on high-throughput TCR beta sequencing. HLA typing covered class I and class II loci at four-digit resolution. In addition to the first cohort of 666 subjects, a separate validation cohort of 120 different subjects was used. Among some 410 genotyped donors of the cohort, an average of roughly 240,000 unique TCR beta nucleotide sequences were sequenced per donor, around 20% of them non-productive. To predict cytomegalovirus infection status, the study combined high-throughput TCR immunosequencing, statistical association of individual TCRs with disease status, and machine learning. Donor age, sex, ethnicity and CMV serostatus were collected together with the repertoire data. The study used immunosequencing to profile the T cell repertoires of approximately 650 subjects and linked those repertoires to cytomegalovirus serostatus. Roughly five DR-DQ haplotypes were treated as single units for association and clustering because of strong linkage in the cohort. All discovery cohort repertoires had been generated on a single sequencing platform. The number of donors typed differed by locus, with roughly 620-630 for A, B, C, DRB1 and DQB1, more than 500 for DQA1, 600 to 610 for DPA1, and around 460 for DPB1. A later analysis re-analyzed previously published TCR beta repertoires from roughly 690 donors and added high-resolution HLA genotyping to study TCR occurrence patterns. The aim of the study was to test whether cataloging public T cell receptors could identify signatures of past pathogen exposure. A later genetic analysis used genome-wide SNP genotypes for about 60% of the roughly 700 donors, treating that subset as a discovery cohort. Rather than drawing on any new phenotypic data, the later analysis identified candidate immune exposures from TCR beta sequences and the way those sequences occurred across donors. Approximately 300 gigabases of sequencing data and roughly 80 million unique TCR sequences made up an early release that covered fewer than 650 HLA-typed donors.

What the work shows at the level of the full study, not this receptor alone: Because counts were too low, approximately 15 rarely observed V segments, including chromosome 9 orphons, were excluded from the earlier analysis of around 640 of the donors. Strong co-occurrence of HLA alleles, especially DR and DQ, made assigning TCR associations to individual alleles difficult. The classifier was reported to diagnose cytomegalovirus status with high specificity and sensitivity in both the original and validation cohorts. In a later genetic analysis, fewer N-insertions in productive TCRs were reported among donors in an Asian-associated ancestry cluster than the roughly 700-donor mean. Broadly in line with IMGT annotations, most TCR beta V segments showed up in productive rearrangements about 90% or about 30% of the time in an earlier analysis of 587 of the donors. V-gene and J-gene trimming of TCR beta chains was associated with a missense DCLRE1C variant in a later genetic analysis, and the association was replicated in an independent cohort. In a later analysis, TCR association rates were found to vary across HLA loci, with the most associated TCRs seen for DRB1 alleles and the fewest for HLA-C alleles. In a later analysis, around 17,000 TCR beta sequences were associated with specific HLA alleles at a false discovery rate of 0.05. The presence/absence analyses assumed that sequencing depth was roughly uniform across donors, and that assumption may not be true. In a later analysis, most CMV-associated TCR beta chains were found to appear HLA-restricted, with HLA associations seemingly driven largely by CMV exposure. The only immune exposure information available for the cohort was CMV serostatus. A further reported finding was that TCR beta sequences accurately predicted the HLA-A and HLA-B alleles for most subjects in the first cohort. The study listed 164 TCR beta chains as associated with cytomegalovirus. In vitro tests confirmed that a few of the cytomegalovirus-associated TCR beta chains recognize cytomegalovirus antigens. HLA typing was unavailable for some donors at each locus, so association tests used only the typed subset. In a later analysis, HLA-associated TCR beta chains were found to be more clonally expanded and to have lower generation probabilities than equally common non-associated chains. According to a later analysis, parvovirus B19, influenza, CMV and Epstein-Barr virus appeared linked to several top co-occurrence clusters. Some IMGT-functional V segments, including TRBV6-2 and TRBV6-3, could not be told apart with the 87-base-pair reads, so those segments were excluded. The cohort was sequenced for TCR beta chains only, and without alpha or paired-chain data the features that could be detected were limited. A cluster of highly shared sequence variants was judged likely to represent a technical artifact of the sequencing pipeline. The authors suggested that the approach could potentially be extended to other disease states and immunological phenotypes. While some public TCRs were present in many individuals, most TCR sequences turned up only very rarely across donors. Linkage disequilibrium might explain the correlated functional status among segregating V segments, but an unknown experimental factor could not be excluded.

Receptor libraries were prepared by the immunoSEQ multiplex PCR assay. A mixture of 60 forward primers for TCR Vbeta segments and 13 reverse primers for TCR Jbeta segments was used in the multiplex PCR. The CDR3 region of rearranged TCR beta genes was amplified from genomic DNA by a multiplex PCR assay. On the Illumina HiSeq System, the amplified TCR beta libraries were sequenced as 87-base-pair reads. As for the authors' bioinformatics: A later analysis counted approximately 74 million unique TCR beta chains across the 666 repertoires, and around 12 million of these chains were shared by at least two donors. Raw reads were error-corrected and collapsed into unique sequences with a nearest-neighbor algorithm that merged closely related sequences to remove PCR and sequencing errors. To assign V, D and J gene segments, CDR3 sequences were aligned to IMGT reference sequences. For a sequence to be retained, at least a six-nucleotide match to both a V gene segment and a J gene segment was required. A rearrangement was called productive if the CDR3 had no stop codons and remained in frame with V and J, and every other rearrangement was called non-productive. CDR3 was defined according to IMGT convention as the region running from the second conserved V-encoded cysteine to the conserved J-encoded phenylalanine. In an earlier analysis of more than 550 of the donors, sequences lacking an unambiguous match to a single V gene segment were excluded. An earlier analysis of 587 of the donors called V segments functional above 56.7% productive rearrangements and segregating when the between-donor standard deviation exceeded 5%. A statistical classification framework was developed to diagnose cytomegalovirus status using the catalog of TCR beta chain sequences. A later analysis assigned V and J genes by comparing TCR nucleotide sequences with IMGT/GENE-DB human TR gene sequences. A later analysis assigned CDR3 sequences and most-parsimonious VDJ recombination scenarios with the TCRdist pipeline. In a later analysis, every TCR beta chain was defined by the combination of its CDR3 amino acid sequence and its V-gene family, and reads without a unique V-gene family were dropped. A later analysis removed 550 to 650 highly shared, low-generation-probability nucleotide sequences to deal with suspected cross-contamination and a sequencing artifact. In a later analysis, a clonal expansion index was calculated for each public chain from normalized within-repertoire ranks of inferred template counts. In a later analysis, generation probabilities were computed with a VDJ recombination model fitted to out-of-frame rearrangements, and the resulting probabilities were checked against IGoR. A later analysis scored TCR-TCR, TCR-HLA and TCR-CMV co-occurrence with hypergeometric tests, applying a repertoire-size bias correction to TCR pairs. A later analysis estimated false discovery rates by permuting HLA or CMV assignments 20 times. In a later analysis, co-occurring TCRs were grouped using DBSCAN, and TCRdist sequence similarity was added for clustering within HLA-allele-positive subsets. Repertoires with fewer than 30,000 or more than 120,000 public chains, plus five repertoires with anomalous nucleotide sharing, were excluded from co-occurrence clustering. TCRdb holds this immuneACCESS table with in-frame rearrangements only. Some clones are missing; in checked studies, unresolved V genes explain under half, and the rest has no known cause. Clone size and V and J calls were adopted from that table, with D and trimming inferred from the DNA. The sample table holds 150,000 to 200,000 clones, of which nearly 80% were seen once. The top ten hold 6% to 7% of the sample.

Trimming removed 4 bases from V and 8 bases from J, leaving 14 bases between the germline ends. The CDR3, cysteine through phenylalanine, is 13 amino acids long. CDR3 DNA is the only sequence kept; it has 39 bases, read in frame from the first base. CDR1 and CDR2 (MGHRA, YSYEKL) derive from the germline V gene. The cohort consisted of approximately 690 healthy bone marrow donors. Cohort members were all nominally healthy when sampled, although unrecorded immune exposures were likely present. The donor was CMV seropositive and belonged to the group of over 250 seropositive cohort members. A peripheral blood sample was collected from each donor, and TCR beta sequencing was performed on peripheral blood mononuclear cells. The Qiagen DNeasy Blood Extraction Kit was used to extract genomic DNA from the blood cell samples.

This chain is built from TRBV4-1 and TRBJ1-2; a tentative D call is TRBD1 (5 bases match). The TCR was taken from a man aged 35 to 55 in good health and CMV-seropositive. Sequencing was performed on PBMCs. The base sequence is TGCGCCAGCAGCCCCGAACAGGCTCGGGGCTACACCTTC. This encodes CASSPEQARGYTF.